This TCR beta chain was sequenced in a study of OX40 agonist ivuxolimab in advanced cancers. Sequencing used immunoSEQ multiplex PCR; TCRdb keeps in-frame clones, though not all of them. The sample carries fewer than 15,000 clones, more than 75% recorded once. V dropped 8 bases and J dropped 2 bases, with 11 bases sitting between them. This CDR3 is 13 amino acids long. The germline CDR1 and CDR2 sequences are SEHNR and FQNEAQ (reference sequence). Material: CD4+ or CD8+ T cells sorted from blood, obtained in a trial of the OX40 agonist ivuxolimab. The V gene is TRBV7-9, the J gene TRBJ2-3; TRBD1 is a possible D gene (6 bases). The origin of this receptor is an adult with an advanced solid tumor such as melanoma, head and neck, liver or kidney cancer. The CDR3 sequence is CASSGAITDTQYF. The CDR3 region has the DNA TGTGCCAGCTCAGGGGCGATCACAGATACGCAGTATTTT.